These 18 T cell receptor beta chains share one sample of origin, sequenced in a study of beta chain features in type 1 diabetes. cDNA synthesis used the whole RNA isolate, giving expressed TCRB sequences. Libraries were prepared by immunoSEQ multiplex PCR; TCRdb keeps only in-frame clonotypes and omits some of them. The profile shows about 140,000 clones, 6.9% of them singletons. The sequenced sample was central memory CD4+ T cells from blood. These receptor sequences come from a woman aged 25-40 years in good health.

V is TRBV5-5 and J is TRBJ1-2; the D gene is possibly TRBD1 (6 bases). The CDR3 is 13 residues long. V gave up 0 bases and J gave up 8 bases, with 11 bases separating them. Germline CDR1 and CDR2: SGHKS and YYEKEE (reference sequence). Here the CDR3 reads CASSLAPGEGYTF. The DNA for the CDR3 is TGTGCCAGCAGCTTGGCTCCAGGGGAGGGCTACACCTTC. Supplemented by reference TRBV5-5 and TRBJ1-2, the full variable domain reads DAGVTQSPTHLIKTRGQQVTLRCSPISGHKSVSWYQQVLGQGPQFIFQYYEKEERGRGNFPDRFSARQFPNYSSELNVNALLLGDSALYLCASSLAPGEGYTFGSGTRLTVV.

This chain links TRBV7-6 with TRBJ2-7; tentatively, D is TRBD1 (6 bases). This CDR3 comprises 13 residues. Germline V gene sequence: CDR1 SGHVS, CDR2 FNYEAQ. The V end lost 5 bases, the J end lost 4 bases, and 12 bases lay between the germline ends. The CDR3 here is CASSKGQGYEQYF. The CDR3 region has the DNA TGTGCCAGCAGCAAGGGACAAGGATACGAGCAGTACTTC. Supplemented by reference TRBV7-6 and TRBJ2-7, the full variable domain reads GAGVSQSPRYKVTKRGQDVALRCDPISGHVSLYWYRQALGQGPEFLTYFNYEAQQDKSGLPNDRFSAERPEGSISTLTIQRTEQRDSAMYRCASSKGQGYEQYFGPGTRLTVT.

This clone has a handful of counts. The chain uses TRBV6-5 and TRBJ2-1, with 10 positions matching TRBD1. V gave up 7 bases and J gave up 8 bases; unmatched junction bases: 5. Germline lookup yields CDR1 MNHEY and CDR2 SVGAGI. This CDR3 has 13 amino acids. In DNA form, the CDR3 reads TGTGCCAGCACCGGGACAGGGGAGGATGAGCAGTTCTTC. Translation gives CASTGTGEDEQFF.

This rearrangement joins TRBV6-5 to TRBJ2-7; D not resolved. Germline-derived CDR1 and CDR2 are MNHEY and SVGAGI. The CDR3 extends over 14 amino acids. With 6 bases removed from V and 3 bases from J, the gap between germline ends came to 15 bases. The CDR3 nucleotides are TGTGCCAGCAGCGGATCGAGGCCCGGCTACGAGCAGTACTTC. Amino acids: CASSGSRPGYEQYF.

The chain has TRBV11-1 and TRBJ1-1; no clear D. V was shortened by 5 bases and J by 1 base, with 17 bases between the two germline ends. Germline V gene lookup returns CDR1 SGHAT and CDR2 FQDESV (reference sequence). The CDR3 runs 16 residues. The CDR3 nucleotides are TGTGCCAGCAGCCTCCGGAGGGTTACGGAGAACACTGAAGCTTTCTTT. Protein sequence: CASSLRRVTENTEAFF.

The CDR3: CASRQTSGRGIEQFF. CDR3 nucleotide sequence: TGTGCCAGCAGGCAGACCAGCGGGAGAGGAATTGAGCAGTTCTTC. V gene TRBV6-6 combines with J gene TRBJ2-1; TRBD2 matches 8 bases. Trimming took 6 bases from V and 9 from J; bases not matched to a gene: 13. This CDR3 contains 15 residues. The germline gives CDR1 MNHNY, CDR2 SVGAGI (reference sequence).

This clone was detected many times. CDR3 DNA: TGTGCCAGCAGCTTAGGGGGGACTGGGGCAACGACCCAGTACTTC. Protein product: CASSLGGTGATTQYF. The V call is TRBV7-2, the J call TRBJ2-5; D may be TRBD2 (6 bases). The CDR3 consists of 15 residues. Germline assignment: CDR1 SGHTA and CDR2 FQGNSA. Trimming left V 1 base short and J 7 bases short, with 16 bases between.

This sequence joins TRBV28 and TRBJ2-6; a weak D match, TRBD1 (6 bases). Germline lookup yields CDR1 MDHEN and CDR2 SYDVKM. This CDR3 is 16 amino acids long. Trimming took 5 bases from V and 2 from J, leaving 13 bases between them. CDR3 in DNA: TGTGCCAGCAGTAGTACAGGGAACCCTGGGGCCAACGTCCTGACTTTC. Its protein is CASSSTGNPGANVLTF.

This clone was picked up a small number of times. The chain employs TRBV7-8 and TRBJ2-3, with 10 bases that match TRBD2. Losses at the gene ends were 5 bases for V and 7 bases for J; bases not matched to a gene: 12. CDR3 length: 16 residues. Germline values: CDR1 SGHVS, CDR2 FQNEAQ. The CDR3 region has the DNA TGTGCCAGCAGCCCGATCAGCGGGAGGGCGGGGTATACGCAGTATTTT. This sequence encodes CASSPISGRAGYTQYF.

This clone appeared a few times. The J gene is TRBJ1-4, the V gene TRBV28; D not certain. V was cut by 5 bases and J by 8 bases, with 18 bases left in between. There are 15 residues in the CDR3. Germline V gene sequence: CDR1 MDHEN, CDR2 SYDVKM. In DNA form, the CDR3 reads TGTGCCAGCAGTACCAGAAGCCACGGGAGGGAAAAACTGTTTTTT. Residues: CASSTRSHGREKLFF. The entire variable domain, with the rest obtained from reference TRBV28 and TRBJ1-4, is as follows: DVKVTQSSRYLVKRTGEKVFLECVQDMDHENMFWYRQDPGLGLRLIYFSYDVKMKEKGDIPEGYSVSREKKERFSLILESASTNQTSMYLCASSTRSHGREKLFFGSGTQLSVL.

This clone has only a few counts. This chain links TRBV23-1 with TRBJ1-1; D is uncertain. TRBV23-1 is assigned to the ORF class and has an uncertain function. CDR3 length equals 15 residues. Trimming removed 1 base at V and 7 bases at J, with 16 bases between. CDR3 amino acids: CASSQFAGRLVEAFF. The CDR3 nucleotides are TGCGCCAGCAGTCAATTTGCGGGAAGGCTTGTTGAAGCTTTCTTT.

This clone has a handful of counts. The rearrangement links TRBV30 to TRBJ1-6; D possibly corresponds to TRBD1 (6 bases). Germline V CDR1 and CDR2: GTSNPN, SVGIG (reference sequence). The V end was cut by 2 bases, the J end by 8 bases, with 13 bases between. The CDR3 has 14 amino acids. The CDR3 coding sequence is TGTGCCTGGAGTATGGGGGGGCAGGATTCACCCCTCCACTTT. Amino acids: CAWSMGGQDSPLHF.

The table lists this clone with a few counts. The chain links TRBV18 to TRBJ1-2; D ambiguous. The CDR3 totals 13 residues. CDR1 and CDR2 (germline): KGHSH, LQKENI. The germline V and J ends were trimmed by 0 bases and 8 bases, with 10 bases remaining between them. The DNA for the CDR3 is TGTGCCAGCTCACCACCTTCGCGGTTGGGCTACACCTTC. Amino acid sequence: CASSPPSRLGYTF.

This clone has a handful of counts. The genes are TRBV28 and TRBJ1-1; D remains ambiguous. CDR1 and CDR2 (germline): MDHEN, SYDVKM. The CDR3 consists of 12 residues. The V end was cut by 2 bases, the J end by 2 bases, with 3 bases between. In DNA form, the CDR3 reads TGTGCCAGCAGTTTACTTAACACTGAAGCTTTCTTT. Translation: CASSLLNTEAFF. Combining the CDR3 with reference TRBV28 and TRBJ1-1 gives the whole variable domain DVKVTQSSRYLVKRTGEKVFLECVQDMDHENMFWYRQDPGLGLRLIYFSYDVKMKEKGDIPEGYSVSREKKERFSLILESASTNQTSMYLCASSLLNTEAFFGQGTRLTVV.

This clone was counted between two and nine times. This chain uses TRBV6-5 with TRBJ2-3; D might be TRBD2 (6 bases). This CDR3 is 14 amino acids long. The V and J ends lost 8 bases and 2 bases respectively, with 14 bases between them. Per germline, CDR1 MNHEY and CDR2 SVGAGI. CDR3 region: CASCRDWNTDTQYF. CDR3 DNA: TGTGCCAGCTGCCGGGACTGGAACACAGATACGCAGTATTTT.

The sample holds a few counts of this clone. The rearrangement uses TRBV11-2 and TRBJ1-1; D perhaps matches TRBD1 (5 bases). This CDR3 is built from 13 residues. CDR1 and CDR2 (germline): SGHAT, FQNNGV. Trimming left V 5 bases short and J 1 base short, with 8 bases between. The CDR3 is CASSHTGNTEAFF. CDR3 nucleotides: TGTGCCAGCAGCCATACAGGGAACACTGAAGCTTTCTTT.

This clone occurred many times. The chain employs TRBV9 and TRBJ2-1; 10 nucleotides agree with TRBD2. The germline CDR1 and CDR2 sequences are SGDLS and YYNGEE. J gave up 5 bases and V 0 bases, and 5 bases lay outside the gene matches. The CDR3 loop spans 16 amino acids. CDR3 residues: CASSVVVAGGHNEQFF. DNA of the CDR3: TGTGCCAGCAGCGTAGTGGTAGCGGGAGGTCACAATGAGCAGTTCTTC.

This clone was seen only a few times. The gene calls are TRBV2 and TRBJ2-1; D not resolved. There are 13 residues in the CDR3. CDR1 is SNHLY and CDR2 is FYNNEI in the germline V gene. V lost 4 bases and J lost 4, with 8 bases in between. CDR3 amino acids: CASSVWSYNEQFF. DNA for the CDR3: TGTGCCAGCAGTGTATGGAGTTACAATGAGCAGTTCTTC.